The 8 T cell receptor beta chains reported below all come from one sample, sequenced in a study of blood T cell repertoires in COVID-19. The table came from immunoSEQ multiplex PCR; TCRdb's copy has only in-frame clones and leaves some out. The data hold more than 95,000 clones, with around 88% observed a single time. The sequencing input was peripheral blood. These receptors all come from a man at least 80 years old with active or convalescent COVID-19.

The gene calls are TRBV19 and TRBJ2-4; TRBD2 is a possible D gene (6 bases). The V end was cut by 7 bases, the J end by 1 base, with 14 bases between. Per the germline V gene, CDR1 is LNHDA and CDR2 is SQIVND (reference sequence). This CDR3 has 15 residues. The CDR3 DNA is TGTGCCAGTACCGCTCCGGGGGAGGCCAAAAACATTCAGTACTTC. It codes for CASTAPGEAKNIQYF.

The chain links TRBV20-1 to TRBJ1-5; weak D call: TRBD1 (6 bases). Per the germline V gene, CDR1 is DFQATT and CDR2 is SNEGSKA (reference sequence). The V end lost 3 bases, the J end lost 2 bases, and 11 bases lay between the germline ends. CDR3 length: 14 residues. The CDR3 sequence is CSASVDRGNQPQHF. As DNA, the CDR3 is TGCAGTGCTAGTGTGGACAGAGGCAATCAGCCCCAGCATTTT.

This chain connects TRBV7-9 to TRBJ1-2, with TRBD1 matching over 9 bases. The germline V gene has CDR1 SEHNR and CDR2 FQNEAQ (reference sequence). The CDR3 runs 14 residues. With V trimmed by 7 bases and J by 8 bases, 11 bases remained unmatched. Written as DNA, the CDR3 is TGTGCCAGCAACCCGGGACAGGGATTCGGCGGCTACACCTTC. The encoded protein is CASNPGQGFGGYTF.

The table lists this clone with a few counts. The chain uses TRBV3-1 (or the pseudogene TRBV3-2) and TRBJ2-7, with TRBD1 matching 11 bases. Germline V gene data show CDR1 as LGHDT and CDR2 as YNNKEL (reference sequence). The V segment lost 3 bases and the J segment 5 bases; nucleotides outside the gene matches: 6. This CDR3 spans 15 amino acids. The CDR3 region is CASSHRTGGIDEQYF. The CDR3 DNA follows: TGTGCCAGCAGCCATCGGACAGGGGGCATCGACGAGCAGTACTTC.

In this sample, this clone turned up a few times. The CDR3 region is CASSEDRVEQYF. DNA of the CDR3: TGTGCCAGCAGCGAGGACAGGGTCGAGCAGTACTTC. The chain carries TRBV2 and TRBJ2-7, with 8 bases fitting TRBD1. CDR1 SNHLY and CDR2 FYNNEI come from the germline V gene. J was trimmed by 6 bases and V by 6 bases; bases with no gene match: 4. The CDR3 is made up of 12 amino acids. Based on the CDR3 plus reference TRBV2 and TRBJ2-7, the full variable domain is EPEVTQTPSHQVTQMGQEVILRCVPISNHLYFYWYRQILGQKVEFLVSFYNNEISEKSEIFDDQFSVERPDGSNFTLKIRSTKLEDSAMYFCASSEDRVEQYFGPGTRLTVT.

V usage is TRBV30 and J usage is TRBJ1-2; D is unclear. Germline-derived CDR1 and CDR2 are GTSNPN and SVGIG (reference sequence). V lost 5 bases and J 2 bases, leaving 12 bases between the germline ends. The CDR3 extends over 13 amino acids. The CDR3 DNA reads as TGTGCCTGGGCCAGGACGGGAAACTATGGCTACACCTTC. Translation gives CAWARTGNYGYTF.

The chain links TRBV6-6 to TRBJ1-4; D is uncertain. The germline V gene has CDR1 MNHNY and CDR2 SVGAGI (reference sequence). V gave up 5 bases and J gave up 7 bases, with 14 bases separating them. The CDR3 totals 14 residues. CDR3 in amino acids: CASSPLYSGEKLFF. Written as DNA, the CDR3 is TGTGCCAGCAGTCCTCTATATTCGGGTGAAAAACTGTTTTTT.

This rearrangement joins TRBV24-1 to TRBJ2-1, with TRBD1 identical over 8 bases. V was clipped by 5 bases and J by 4 bases; unmatched bases: 9. Germline CDR1 reads KGHDR; CDR2 reads SFDVKD. The CDR3 contains 16 residues. CDR3 sequence reads: CATSAPTGDQYNEQFF. DNA for the CDR3: TGTGCCACCAGTGCTCCGACAGGGGATCAGTACAATGAGCAGTTCTTC.